Sequencing of this T cell receptor beta chain was carried out in a study of somatic mutations in cytotoxic T cells in rheumatoid arthritis. Sequenced by immunoSEQ multiplex PCR; TCRdb stores in-frame clones only, minus some. Among about 16,000 clones, nearly 80% were seen once, and the ten largest hold 17%. Sequenced material: CD8+ T cells sorted from blood. This clonotype originated in an adult with rheumatoid arthritis.

This chain's CDR3 is CASSYGPKLSYNSPLHF. In nucleotides, the CDR3 is TGTGCCAGCAGCTATGGACCGAAACTCTCCTATAATTCACCCCTCCACTTT. The rearrangement uses TRBV5-6 and TRBJ1-6; D is uncertain. CDR1 is SGHDT and CDR2 is YYEEEE in the germline V gene. The CDR3 loop spans 17 amino acids. Trimming stripped 3 bases from V and 0 bases from J, with 13 bases between.